This T cell receptor beta chain was recovered during a study of blood T cell repertoires in COVID-19. Looking at the study overall: There were acute and convalescent COVID-19 samples, and they came from the United States, Italy and Spain. Sample material is recorded as cDNA or gDNA derived from T cells, B-cell-depleted T cells, or PBMCs.

In germline, CDR1 is SGHNT, CDR2 YYREEE (reference sequence). The CDR3 spans 13 residues. Trimming cost V 3 bases and J 7 bases; bases outside gene matches: 5. Only in-frame clones appear in the TCRdb table, and some are missing; sequencing was by immunoSEQ multiplex PCR. The data contain 350,000 or so clones, about four fifths of them seen just once; the ten biggest clones take up almost 3%. This clone was detected only once. This sequence was found in a man younger than 40 with active or convalescent COVID-19. Sequencing was carried out using peripheral blood. This chain links TRBV5-4 with TRBJ2-7; 9 bases align to TRBD1. CDR3 loop: CASSWDRAEEQYF. Written as DNA, the CDR3 is TGTGCCAGCAGCTGGGACAGGGCGGAGGAGCAGTACTTC.